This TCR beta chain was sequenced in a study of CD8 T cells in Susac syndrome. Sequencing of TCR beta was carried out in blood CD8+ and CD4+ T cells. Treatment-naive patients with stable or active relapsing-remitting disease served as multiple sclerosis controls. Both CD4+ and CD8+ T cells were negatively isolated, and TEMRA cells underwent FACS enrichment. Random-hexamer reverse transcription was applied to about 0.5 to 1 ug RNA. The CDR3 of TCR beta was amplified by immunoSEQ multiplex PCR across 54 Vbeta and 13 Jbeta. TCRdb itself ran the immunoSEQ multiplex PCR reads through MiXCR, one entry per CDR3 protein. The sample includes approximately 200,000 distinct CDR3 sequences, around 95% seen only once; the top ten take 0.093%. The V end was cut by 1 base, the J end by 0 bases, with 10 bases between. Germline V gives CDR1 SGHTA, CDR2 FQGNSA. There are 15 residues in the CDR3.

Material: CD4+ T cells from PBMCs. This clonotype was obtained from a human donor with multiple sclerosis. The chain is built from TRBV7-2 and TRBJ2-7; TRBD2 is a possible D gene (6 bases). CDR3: CASSLGGLLSYEQYF. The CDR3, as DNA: TGTGCCAGCAGCTTAGGGGGACTTCTCTCCTACGAGCAGTACTTC.